This entry is about one T cell receptor (beta chain). Its specificity is not known. V lost 5 bases and J lost 0; bases outside the gene matches: 7. Germline lookup yields CDR1 SGHRS and CDR2 YFSETQ. The CDR3 totals 15 residues. PCR primers comprised 60 Vbeta and 13 Jbeta primers. This table comes from immunoSEQ multiplex PCR, and its TCRdb copy is limited to in-frame clones, with some not included. This table holds fewer than 350,000 clones, roughly 90% found once. This sample is drawn from a study of cytomegalovirus exposure and HLA in healthy donors. Points from the study as a whole: A later analysis found TCR association rates differed by HLA locus, highest for DRB1 and lowest for HLA-C. Some V segments, including TRBV6-2 and TRBV6-3, were excluded as indistinguishable. The study had only CMV serostatus as immune exposure information. A previous analysis found most TCR beta V segments productive roughly 87% or roughly 30% of the time.

The chain couples TRBV5-1 to TRBJ1-1, with 7 bases identical to TRBD1. The receptor was isolated from a woman in her late teens or twenties in good health and CMV-seronegative. Sequenced: PBMCs. The CDR3: CASSGAGTVNTEAFF. Written as DNA, the CDR3 is TGCGCCAGCAGTGGGGCCGGGACAGTGAACACTGAAGCTTTCTTT.